The clone carrying this TCR beta chain was seen more than once but under ten times. The antigen is undetermined. The record originates from a study of identical twins. Study-wide findings and caveats: Invariant T cells like MAIT and iNKT could partly confound the zero-insertion analyses.

TCRdb called the 5' RACE reads again in MiXCR, with one record for every CDR3 protein. The data show 500,000 to 600,000 distinct CDR3 sequences, around 20% seen once. Losses at the gene ends were 5 bases for V and 5 bases for J; bases not matched to a gene: 3. This CDR3 region has 13 residues. CDR1 is DFQATT, CDR2 SNEGSKA, per germline (reference sequence). These same data were also listed under a study on T cells expressing NK-cell markers. That source adds: In a handful of donors, dominant CD3+CD56+NKG2C+ clones formed roughly 1.0-8% of CD8+ cells. One observes that, in several donors, these clonotypes were also the leading ones within the CD3+CD56-NKG2C+ fraction.

Material for sequencing was CD4+ T cells sorted from blood. The chain is built from TRBV20-1 and TRBJ2-3; 11 bases match TRBD2. The source of this sequence is a woman aged 18-30 years in good health. CDR3 amino acids: CSASGTSGDTQYF. The CDR3, as DNA: TGCAGTGCTTCTGGGACTAGCGGAGATACGCAGTATTTT.